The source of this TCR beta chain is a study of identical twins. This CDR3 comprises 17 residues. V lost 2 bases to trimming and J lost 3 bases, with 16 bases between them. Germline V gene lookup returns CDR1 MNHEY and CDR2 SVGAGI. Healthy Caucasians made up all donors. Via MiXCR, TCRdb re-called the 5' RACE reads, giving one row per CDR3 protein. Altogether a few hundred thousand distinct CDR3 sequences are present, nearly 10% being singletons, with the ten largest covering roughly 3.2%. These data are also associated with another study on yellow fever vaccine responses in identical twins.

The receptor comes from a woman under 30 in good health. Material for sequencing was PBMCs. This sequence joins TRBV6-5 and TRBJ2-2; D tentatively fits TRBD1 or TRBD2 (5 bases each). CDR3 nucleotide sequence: TGTGCCAGCAGTTACCGCCCGAGGGGCCGGGACACCGGGGAGCTGTTTTTT. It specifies CASSYRPRGRDTGELFF.